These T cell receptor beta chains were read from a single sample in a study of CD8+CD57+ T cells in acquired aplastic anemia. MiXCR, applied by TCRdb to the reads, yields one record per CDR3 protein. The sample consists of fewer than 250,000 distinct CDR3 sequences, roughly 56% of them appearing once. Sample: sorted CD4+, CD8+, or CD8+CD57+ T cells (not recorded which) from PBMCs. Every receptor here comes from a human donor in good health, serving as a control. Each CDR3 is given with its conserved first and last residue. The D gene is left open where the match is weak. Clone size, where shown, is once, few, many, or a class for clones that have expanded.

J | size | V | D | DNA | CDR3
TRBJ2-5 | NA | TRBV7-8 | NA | TGTGCCAGCAGCTTAGGGGTCGGGGTCGGGGACCAGTACTTC | CASSLGVGVGDQYF
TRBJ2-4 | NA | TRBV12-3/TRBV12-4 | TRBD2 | TGTGCCAGCAACCTAGCGGGGGGGGGAGACATTCAGTACTTC | CASNLAGGGDIQYF
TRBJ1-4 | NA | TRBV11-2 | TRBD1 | TGCGCCAGCAGCCAGCAGAACAGGGGCAAGGAAAAACTGTTTTTT | CASSQQNRGKEKLFF
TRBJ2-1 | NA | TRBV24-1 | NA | TGTGCCACCAGTGGGTCGATCTTC | CATSGSIF
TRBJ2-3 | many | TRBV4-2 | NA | TGTGCCAGCAGCCAAGATACCGTACTTAGCACAGATACGCAGTATTTT | CASSQDTVLSTDTQYF
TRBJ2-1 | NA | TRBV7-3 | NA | TGTGCCAGCAGCTTAGCCATGGGGGCAGGGAACAATGAGCAGTTCTTC | CASSLAMGAGNNEQFF
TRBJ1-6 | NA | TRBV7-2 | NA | TGTGCCAGCAGCCCTGGGTCGGGTTCACCCCTCCACTTT | CASSPGSGSPLHF
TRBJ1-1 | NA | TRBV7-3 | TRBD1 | TGTGCCAGCAGCTTAACGGGGGGACAGGGCGGTGAAGCTTTCTTT | CASSLTGGQGGEAFF
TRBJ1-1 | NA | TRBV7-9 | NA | TGTGCCAGCAGCACTAGCCAGGGAACTGAAGCTTTCTTT | CASSTSQGTEAFF
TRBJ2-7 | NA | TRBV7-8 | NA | TGTGCCAGCAGCCCTACCAGGGAAACTAACGAGCAGTACTTC | CASSPTRETNEQYF
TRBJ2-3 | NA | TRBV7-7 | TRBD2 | TGTGCTAGCAGCTTAGGACCGGGACTATTT | CASSLGPGLF
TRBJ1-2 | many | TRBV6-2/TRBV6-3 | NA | TGTGCCAGCAGACCCGCAGGGTCGAATGGCTACACCTTC | CASRPAGSNGYTF
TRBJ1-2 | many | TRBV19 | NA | TGTGCCAGTAGACCGGGGCCGGCGGACTATGGCTACACCTTC | CASRPGPADYGYTF
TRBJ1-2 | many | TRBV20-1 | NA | TGCAGTGCTAGAGCGGGACCGCGGTATGGCTACACCTTC | CSARAGPRYGYTF